Below, 14 T cell receptor beta chains from the same sample are listed, as sequenced in a study of CD8+ T cells in alopecia areata. The authors extracted RNA and reverse transcribed it into cDNA as the sequencing template. The repertoire was sequenced with immunoSEQ multiplex PCR; TCRdb's copy has only in-frame clones and lacks some. This table has approximately 210,000 clones, just over 65% appearing once. As to treatment: oral pan-JAK inhibitor, 5-10 mg twice daily. This specimen was CD4+ T cells sorted from blood, taken between weeks 43 and 45, from a patient treated with tofacitinib. These receptors were collected from a human donor with alopecia areata.

This chain joins TRBV29-1 and TRBJ2-2; 9 bases match TRBD1. Germline values: CDR1 SQVTM, CDR2 ANQGSEA. The CDR3 runs to 15 residues. V lost 7 bases to trimming and J lost 6 bases; unmatched junction nucleotides: 12. CDR3 residues: CSALKTGGVSGELFF. DNA for the CDR3: TGCAGCGCTCTAAAGACAGGGGGAGTATCCGGGGAGCTGTTTTTT.

The genes are TRBV15 and TRBJ2-7; D unclear. Trimming cost V 3 bases and J 2 bases, with 11 bases left between them. CDR3 length equals 14 residues. The germline gives CDR1 LNHNV, CDR2 YYDKDF (reference sequence). CDR3 nucleotide sequence: TGTGCCACCAGCAGGAAGGGCAGAACCTACGAGCAGTACTTC. Translated: CATSRKGRTYEQYF.

CDR3 DNA sequence: TGTGCCTGGAGAGGGGCCCTGAGCTCCTACGAGCAGTACTTC. This encodes CAWRGALSSYEQYF. The V gene is TRBV30, the J gene TRBJ2-7, with D perhaps matching TRBD1 (5 bases). Germline assignment: CDR1 GTSNPN and CDR2 SVGIG (reference sequence). V shed 3 bases and J shed 0 bases, with 12 bases lying between them. This CDR3 has 14 amino acids.

The rearrangement joins TRBV30 to TRBJ2-1, with D tentatively TRBD1 or TRBD2 (5 bases each). Trimming took 4 bases from V and 3 from J, leaving 13 bases between them. CDR3 length: 14 amino acids. CDR1 is GTSNPN and CDR2 is SVGIG in the germline V gene (reference sequence). CDR3 nucleotide sequence: TGTGCCTGGACCCGGGGCTCTAGCTACAATGAGCAGTTCTTC. It yields the protein CAWTRGSSYNEQFF.

A few counts support this clone. This chain uses TRBV10-3 with TRBJ1-2; maybe TRBD1 (5 bases). The CDR3 sequence is 13 residues long. Germline values: CDR1 ENHRY, CDR2 SYGVKD. Trimming pared 6 bases from V and 4 bases from J, leaving 12 bases between. CDR3 nucleotides: TGTGCCATCAGCGGCGACAGCGCCTATGGCTACACCTTC. Amino acid sequence: CAISGDSAYGYTF.

The chain recombines TRBV11-2 with TRBJ2-7; no clear D gene. Trimming cost V 4 bases and J 3 bases, with 13 bases left between them. Germline V gene lookup returns CDR1 SGHAT and CDR2 FQNNGV. This CDR3 has 14 residues. In nucleotides, the CDR3 is TGTGCCAGCAGCTCCGTAGCCGGCGGCTACGAGCAGTACTTC. Encoded protein: CASSSVAGGYEQYF.

The gene calls are TRBV29-1 and TRBJ2-3; 7 bases map to TRBD1. The CDR3 covers 14 residues. V shed 8 bases and J 2 bases; nucleotides not matched to a gene: 10. Germline V gene lookup returns CDR1 SQVTM and CDR2 ANQGSEA. The CDR3 sequence: CSIRTGGVTDTQYF. CDR3 DNA: TGCAGCATCCGGACAGGCGGAGTCACAGATACGCAGTATTTT.

The rearrangement joins TRBV19 to TRBJ2-5; tentatively, D is TRBD2 (5 bases). Germline loops: CDR1 LNHDA, CDR2 SQIVND (reference sequence). The V gene lost 6 bases and the J gene lost 2 bases, with 22 bases spanning the gap. The length of the CDR3 is 17 residues. The CDR3 loop reads CASSTQPGGPGQETQYF. The CDR3 DNA follows: TGTGCCAGTAGCACACAACCGGGCGGGCCGGGGCAAGAGACCCAGTACTTC.

The rearrangement uses TRBV29-1 and TRBJ2-1; unclear D gene. Looked up from germline, CDR1 is SQVTM and CDR2 is ANQGSEA. CDR3 length: 14 amino acids. V was cut by 0 bases and J by 5 bases, with 11 bases left in between. The CDR3 bases are TGCAGCGTTGAAGAGTGGGGAAAGAACAATGAGCAGTTCTTC. This translates into CSVEEWGKNNEQFF.

In this sample, this clone turned up a few times. V and J are TRBV7-8 and TRBJ1-1; 11 bases fit TRBD1. Germline CDR1 SGHVS, CDR2 FQNEAQ. There are 14 residues in the CDR3. The J segment lost 5 bases and the V segment lost 5 bases, leaving 4 bases of the junction unmatched. CDR3 nucleotides: TGTGCCAGCAGCATGGGGACAGGGGGAACTGAAGCTTTCTTT. Protein: CASSMGTGGTEAFF. Looking up the rest from reference TRBV7-8 and TRBJ1-1 gives the full variable domain: GAGVSQSPRYKVAKRGQDVALRCDPISGHVSLFWYQQALGQGPEFLTYFQNEAQLDKSGLPSDRFFAERPEGSVSTLKIQRTQQEDSAVYLCASSMGTGGTEAFFGQGTRLTVV.

The CDR3 protein is CASSFMWGRNNEQFF. CDR3 DNA: TGCGCCAGCAGCTTCATGTGGGGGCGAAACAATGAGCAGTTCTTC. V is TRBV5-1 and J is TRBJ2-1; D may be TRBD1 (6 bases). Germline V gene data show CDR1 as SGHRS and CDR2 as YFSETQ. The CDR3 is 15 amino acids. The ends were cut back, 2 bases at V and 5 bases at J, with 14 bases in the middle.

The chain combines TRBV29-1 with TRBJ1-2, with 9 nucleotides matching TRBD1. CDR3 length: 13 amino acids. V shed 7 bases, J shed 4 bases, and the junction held 7 bases outside the gene matches. Germline loops: CDR1 SQVTM, CDR2 ANQGSEA. The CDR3 DNA reads TGCAGCGGTTACAGGGGGCCGGGCTATGGCTACACCTTC. Translated, it gives CSGYRGPGYGYTF.

The chain carries TRBV29-1 and TRBJ1-2, with D unclear. The CDR3 length is 9 residues. The germline V gene encodes CDR1 SQVTM and CDR2 ANQGSEA. Trimming removed 7 bases from V and 6 bases from J, with 6 bases in between. The CDR3 region is CSEGDGYTF. As DNA, the CDR3 is TGCAGCGAAGGCGATGGCTACACCTTC.

This rearrangement joins TRBV5-1 to TRBJ2-6; possible D gene TRBD2, 6 bases. Trimming took off 2 bases at V and 0 bases at J, with 15 bases between the two ends. The CDR3 consists of 18 residues. Germline V gene sequence: CDR1 SGHRS, CDR2 YFSETQ. CDR3 region: CASSFTSLARSGANVLTF. CDR3 nucleotide sequence: TGCGCCAGCAGCTTTACTAGCCTGGCTCGCTCTGGGGCCAACGTCCTGACTTTC.